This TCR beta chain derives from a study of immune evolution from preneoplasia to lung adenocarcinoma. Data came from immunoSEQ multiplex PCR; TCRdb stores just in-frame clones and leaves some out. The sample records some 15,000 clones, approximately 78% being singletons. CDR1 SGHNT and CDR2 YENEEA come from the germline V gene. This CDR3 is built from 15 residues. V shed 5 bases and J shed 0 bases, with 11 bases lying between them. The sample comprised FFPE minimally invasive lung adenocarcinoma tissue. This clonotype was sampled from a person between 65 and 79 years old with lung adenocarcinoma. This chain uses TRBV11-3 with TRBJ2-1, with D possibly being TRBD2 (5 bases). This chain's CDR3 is CASSRAVISYNEQFF. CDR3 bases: TGTGCCAGCAGCCGAGCGGTTATCTCCTACAATGAGCAGTTCTTC.